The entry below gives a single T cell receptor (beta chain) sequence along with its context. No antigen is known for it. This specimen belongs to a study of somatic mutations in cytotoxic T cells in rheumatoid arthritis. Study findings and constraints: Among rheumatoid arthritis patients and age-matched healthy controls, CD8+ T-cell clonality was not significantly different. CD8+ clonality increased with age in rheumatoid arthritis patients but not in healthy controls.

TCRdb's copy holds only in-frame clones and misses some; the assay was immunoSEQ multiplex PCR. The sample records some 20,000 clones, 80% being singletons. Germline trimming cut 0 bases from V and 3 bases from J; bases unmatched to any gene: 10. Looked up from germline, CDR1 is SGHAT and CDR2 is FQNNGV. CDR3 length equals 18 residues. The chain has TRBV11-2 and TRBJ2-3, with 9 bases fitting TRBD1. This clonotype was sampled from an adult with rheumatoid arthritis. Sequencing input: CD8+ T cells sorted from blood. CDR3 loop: CASSLEWGRDRVTDTQYF. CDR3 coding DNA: TGTGCCAGCAGCTTAGAATGGGGCCGGGACAGGGTGACAGATACGCAGTATTTT.